A selection of T cell receptor beta chains follows, all from one sample in a study of cytomegalovirus exposure and HLA in healthy donors. Profiling relied on immunoSEQ multiplex PCR, and the TCRdb table lists in-frame clones only, not all of them. The data hold over 150,000 clones, with roughly 80% observed a single time. Sequencing input: PBMCs. Source of these receptors: a boy younger than 10 in good health and CMV-seronegative. The CDR3 runs from the conserved cysteine through the conserved F or W. Fields, in order: V gene, D gene, CDR3 length, J gene, clone size, CDR3 protein, CDR3 DNA. D genes are given only for firm matches. The size field is filled for only some rows; it gives once, few, many or a size class.

TRBV5-6	.	14	TRBJ1-5	.	CASSPRGGYQPQHF	TGTGCCAGCAGCCCGCGGGGGGGCTATCAGCCCCAGCATTTT
TRBV6-1	TRBD1	14	TRBJ1-1	.	CASRGTEENTEAFF	TGTGCCAGCAGGGGGACAGAAGAGAACACTGAAGCTTTCTTT
TRBV18	.	15	TRBJ1-1	.	CASSPVPGWNTEAFF	TGTGCCAGCTCACCCGTTCCAGGCTGGAACACTGAAGCTTTCTTT
TRBV6-6	.	14	TRBJ1-5	few	CASSSIRGSQPQHF	TGTGCCAGCTCCTCCATAAGGGGGTCTCAGCCCCAGCATTTT
TRBV6-6	.	15	TRBJ2-7	.	CASSYSISIAYEQYF	TGTGCCAGCAGTTACTCGATTAGTATCGCCTACGAGCAGTACTTC
TRBV7-8	TRBD2	15	TRBJ2-5	.	CASSAGLAGGETQYF	TGTGCCAGCAGCGCCGGACTAGCGGGAGGGGAGACCCAGTACTTC
TRBV9	TRBD1	15	TRBJ2-7	.	CASSVDGRGLGEQYF	TGTGCCAGCAGCGTAGATGGCAGGGGGCTAGGGGAGCAGTACTTC
TRBV6-5	.	14	TRBJ1-1	few	CASSHDSEGTEAFF	TGTGCCAGCAGCCATGACTCGGAGGGCACTGAAGCTTTCTTT
TRBV25-1	TRBD1	15	TRBJ2-1	.	CASSRQGSTYNEQFF	TGTGCCAGCAGTAGACAGGGGTCTACCTACAATGAGCAGTTCTTC
TRBV5-1	.	15	TRBJ2-5	.	CASSLGPDETQTQYF	TGCGCCAGCAGCTTGGGGCCCGATGAAACCCAGACCCAGTACTTC
TRBV7-9	.	14	TRBJ1-3	.	CASSGGAAGNTIYF	TGTGCCAGCAGCGGAGGGGCAGCCGGAAACACCATATATTTT
TRBV29-1	TRBD2	16	TRBJ2-1	.	CSVLLMGSGRVNEQFF	TGCAGCGTCCTGCTTATGGGTAGCGGGAGAGTCAATGAGCAGTTCTTC
TRBV6-5	.	12	TRBJ1-1	.	CASSYSGRLLVF	TGTGCCAGCAGTTACTCGGGGCGGCTCCTGGTCTTT
TRBV19	.	12	TRBJ2-2	.	CASSANAGELFF	TGTGCCAGTAGTGCTAATGCCGGGGAGCTGTTTTTT